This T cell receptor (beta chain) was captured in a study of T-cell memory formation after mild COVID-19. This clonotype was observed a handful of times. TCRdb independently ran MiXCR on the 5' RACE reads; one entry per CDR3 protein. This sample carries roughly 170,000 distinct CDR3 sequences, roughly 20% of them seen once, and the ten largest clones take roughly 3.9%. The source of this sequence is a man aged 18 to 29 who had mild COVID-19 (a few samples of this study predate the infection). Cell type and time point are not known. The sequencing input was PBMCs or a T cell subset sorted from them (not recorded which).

This chain's CDR3 is CASRLGRILDTQYF. CDR3 sequence (DNA): TGTGCCAGCAGGTTGGGCCGGATTCTCGATACGCAGTATTTT. The rearrangement joins TRBV6-2 or TRBV6-3 to TRBJ2-3; D is undetermined. Germline CDR1 and CDR2: MNHEY and SVGEGT. CDR3 length equals 14 residues. The V gene lost 6 bases and the J gene lost 6 bases, with 16 bases spanning the gap.